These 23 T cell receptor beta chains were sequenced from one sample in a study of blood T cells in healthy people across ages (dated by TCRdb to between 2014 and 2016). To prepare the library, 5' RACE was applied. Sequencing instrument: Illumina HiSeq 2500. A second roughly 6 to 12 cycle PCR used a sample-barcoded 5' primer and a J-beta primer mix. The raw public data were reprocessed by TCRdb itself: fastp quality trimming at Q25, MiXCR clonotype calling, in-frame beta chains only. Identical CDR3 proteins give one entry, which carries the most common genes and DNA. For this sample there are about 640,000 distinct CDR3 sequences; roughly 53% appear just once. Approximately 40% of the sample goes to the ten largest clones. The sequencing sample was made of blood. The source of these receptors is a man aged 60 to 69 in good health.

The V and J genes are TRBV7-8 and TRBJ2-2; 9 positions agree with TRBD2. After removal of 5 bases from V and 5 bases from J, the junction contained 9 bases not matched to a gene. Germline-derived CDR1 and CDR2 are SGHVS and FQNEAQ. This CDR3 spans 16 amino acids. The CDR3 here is CASSPRVSGGTGELFF. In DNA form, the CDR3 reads TGTGCCAGCAGCCCCCGCGTAAGCGGGGGGACCGGGGAGCTGTTTTTT.

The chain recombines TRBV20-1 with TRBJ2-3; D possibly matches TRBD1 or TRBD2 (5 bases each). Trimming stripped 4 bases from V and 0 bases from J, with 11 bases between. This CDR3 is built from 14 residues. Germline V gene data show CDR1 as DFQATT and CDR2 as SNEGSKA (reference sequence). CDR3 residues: CSAKGRLSTDTQYF. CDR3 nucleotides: TGCAGTGCTAAGGGACGGCTTAGCACAGATACGCAGTATTTT.

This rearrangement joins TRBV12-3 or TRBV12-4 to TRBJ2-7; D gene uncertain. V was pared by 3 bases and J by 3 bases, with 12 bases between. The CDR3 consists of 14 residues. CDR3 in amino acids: CASSFGKGNYEQYF. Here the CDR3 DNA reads TGTGCCAGCAGTTTCGGAAAGGGAAACTACGAGCAGTACTTC.

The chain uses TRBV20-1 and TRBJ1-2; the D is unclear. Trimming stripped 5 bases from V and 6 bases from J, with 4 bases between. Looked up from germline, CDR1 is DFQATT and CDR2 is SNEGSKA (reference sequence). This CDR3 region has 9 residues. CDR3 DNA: TGCAGTGCTCCAGATGGCTACACCTTC. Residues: CSAPDGYTF.

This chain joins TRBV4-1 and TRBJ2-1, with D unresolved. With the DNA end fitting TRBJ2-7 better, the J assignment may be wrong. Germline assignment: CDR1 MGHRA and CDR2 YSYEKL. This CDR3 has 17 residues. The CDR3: CASSQTPAVDSYNEQYF. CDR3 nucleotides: TGCGCCAGCAGCCAAACGCCGGCCGTGGATTCCTACAATGAGCAGTACTTC.

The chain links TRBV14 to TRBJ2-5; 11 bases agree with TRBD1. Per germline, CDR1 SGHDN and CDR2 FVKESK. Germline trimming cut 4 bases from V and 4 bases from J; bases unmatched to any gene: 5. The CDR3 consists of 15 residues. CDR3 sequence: CASSLWTGGAETQYF. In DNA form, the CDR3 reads TGTGCCAGCAGCCTCTGGACAGGGGGCGCAGAGACCCAGTACTTC.

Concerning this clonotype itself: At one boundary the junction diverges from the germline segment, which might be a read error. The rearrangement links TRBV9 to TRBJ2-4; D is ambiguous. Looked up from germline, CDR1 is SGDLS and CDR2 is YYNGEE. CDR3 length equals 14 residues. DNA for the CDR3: TGTGCCAGCAGCGTAGACGGCAGGCAAGAGACCCAGGACTTC. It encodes CASSVDGRQETQDF.

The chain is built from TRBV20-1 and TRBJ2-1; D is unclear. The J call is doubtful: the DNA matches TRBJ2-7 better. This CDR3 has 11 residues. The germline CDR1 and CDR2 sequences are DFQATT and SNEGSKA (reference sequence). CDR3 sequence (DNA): TGCAGTGCAACGCCTGCCTACGAGCAGTACTTC. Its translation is CSATPAYEQYF.

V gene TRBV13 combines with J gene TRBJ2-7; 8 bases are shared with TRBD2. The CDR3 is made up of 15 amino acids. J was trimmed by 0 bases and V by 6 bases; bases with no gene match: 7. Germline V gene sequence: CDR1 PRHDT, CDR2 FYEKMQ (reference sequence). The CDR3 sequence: CASRRGLGSSYEQYF. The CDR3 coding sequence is TGTGCCAGCAGGCGGGGACTAGGGAGCTCCTACGAGCAGTACTTC.

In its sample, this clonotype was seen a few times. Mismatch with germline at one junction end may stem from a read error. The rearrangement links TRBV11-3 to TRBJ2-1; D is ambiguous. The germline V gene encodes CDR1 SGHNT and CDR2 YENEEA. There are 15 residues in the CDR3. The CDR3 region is CASSLGRLAYNEQFF. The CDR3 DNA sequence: TGTGCCAGCAGTTTAGGCCGGCTAGCCTACAATGAGCAGTTCTTC.

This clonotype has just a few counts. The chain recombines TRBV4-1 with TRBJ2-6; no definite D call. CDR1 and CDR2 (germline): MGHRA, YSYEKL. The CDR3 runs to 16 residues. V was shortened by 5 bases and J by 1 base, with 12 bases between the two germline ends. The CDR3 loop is CASSKVVTSGANVLTF. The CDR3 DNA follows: TGCGCCAGCAGCAAAGTAGTGACTTCTGGGGCCAACGTCCTGACTTTC.

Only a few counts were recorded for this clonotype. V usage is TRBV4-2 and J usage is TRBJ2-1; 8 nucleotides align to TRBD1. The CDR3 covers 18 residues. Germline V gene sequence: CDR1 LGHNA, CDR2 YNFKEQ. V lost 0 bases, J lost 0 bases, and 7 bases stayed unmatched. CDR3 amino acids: CASSQESRGQYSYNEQFF. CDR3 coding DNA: TGTGCCAGCAGCCAAGAAAGCAGGGGGCAATACTCCTACAATGAGCAGTTCTTC.

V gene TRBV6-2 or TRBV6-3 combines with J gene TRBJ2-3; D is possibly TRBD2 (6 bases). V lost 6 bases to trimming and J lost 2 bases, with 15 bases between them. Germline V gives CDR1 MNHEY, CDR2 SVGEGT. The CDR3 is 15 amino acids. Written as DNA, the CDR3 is TGTGCCAGCAGCCCCGGGGCGGGGATCACAGATACGCAGTATTTT. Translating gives CASSPGAGITDTQYF.

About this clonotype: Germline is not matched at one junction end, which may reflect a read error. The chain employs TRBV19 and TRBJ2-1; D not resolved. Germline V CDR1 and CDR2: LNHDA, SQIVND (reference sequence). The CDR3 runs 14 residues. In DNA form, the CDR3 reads TGTGCCAGTAGTATCAGCCCCCCTGGCAATGGGCAGTTCTTC. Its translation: CASSISPPGNGQFF.

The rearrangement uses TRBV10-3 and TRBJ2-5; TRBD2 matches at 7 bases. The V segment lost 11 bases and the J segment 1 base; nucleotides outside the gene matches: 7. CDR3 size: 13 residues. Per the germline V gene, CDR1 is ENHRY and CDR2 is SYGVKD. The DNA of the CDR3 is TGTGCCGCCCGGGGACTATCCCAAGAGACCCAGTACTTC. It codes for CAARGLSQETQYF.

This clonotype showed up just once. In nucleotides, the CDR3 is TGTGCCAGCAGTGGGTTCACTGAAGCTTTCTTT. Its translation is CASSGFTEAFF. The chain couples TRBV6-1 to TRBJ1-1; no clear D. The germline V gene has CDR1 MNHNS and CDR2 SASEGT. The CDR3 spans 11 residues. The V end was cut by 4 bases, the J end by 4 bases, with 4 bases between.

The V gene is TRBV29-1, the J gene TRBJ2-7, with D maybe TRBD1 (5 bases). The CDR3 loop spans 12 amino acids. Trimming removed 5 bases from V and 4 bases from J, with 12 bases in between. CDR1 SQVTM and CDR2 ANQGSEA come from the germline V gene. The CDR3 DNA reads TGCAGCGTTAGCAGGGCCGGTTACGAGCAGTACTTC. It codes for CSVSRAGYEQYF.

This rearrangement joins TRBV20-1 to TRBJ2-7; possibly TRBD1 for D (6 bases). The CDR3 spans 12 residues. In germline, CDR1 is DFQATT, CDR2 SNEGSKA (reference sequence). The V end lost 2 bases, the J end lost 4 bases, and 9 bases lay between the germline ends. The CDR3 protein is CSARTTGYEQYF. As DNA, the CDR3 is TGCAGTGCTAGAACTACAGGGTACGAGCAGTACTTC.

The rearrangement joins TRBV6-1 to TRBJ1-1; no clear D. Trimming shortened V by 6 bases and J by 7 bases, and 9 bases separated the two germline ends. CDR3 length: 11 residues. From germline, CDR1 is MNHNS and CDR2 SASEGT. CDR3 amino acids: CASSATFEAFF. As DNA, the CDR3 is TGTGCCAGCAGCGCAACATTTGAAGCTTTCTTT.

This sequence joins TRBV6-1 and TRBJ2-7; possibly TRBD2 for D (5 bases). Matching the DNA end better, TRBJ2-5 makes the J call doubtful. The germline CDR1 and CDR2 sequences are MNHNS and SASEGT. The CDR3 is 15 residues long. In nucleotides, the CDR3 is TGTGCCAGCAGTGAAAGGACTCTGTCCCTCAGGACCCAGTACTTC. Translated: CASSERTLSLRTQYF.

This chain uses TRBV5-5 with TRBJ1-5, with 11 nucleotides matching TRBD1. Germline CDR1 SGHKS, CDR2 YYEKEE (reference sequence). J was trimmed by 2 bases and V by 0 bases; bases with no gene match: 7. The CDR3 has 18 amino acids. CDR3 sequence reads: CASSLGLGTGGRNQPQHF. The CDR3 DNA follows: TGTGCCAGCAGCTTGGGGCTAGGGACAGGGGGGCGCAATCAGCCCCAGCATTTT.

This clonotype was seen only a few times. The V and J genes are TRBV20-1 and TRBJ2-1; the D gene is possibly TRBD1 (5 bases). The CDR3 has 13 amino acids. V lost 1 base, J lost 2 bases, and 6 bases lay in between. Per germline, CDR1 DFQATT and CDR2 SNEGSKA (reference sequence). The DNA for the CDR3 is TGCAGTGCTAGAGTGACAGCCTACAATGAGCAGTTCTTC. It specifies CSARVTAYNEQFF.

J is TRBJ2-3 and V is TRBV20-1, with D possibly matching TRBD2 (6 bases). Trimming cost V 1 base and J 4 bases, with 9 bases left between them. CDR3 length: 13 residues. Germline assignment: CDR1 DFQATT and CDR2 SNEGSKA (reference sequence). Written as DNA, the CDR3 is TGCAGTGCTAGAGGGGGGGTGGCAGATACGCAGTATTTT. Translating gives CSARGGVADTQYF.